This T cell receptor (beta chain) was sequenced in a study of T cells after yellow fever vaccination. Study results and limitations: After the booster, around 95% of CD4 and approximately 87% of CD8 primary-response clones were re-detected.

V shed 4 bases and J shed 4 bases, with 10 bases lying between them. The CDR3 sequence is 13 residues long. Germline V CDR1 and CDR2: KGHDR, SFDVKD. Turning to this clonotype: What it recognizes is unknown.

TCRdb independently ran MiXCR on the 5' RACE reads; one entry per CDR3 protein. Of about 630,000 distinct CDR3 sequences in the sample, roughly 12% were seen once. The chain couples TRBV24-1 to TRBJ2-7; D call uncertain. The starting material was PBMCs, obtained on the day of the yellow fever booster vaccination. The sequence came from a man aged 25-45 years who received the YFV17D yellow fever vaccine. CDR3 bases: TGTGCCACCAGTGAAACTGACGGTTACGAGCAGTACTTC. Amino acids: CATSETDGYEQYF.